The clone carrying this T cell receptor beta chain has just a few counts. The sample originates from a study of regulatory T cells in long-lasting Graves disease. The ends were cut back, 5 bases at V and 13 bases at J, with 12 bases in the middle. The CDR3 covers 11 residues. Germline CDR1 and CDR2: MNHEY and SMNVEV (reference sequence). Building of the TCR beta libraries involved iRepertoire HTBI primers and Arm-PCR of CDR3 regions. In the study's own analysis: Among the samples, around 61 TRBV and approximately 13 TRBJ segments were identified. TCRdb reanalysed the multiplex PCR reads using MiXCR and keeps one entry per CDR3 protein. The V and J calls reflect TCRdb's pipeline rather than the authors' work. The table has around 400,000 distinct CDR3 sequences, 15% to 19% seen once. This sample's time point: newly diagnosed GD, antithyroid drugs for less than 3 months. Making the TCR library involved RNA that had been extracted from PBMCs.

The specimen comprised peripheral blood mononuclear cells (PBMCs), sampled at new diagnosis, from a patient treated with antithyroid drugs. The TCR sequence derives from a female donor with Graves disease. This chain joins TRBV27 and TRBJ2-1; possible D gene TRBD1, 5 bases. The CDR3 sequence: CASSTQGNQFF. As DNA, the CDR3 is TGTGCCAGCAGTACTCAGGGTAATCAGTTCTTC.